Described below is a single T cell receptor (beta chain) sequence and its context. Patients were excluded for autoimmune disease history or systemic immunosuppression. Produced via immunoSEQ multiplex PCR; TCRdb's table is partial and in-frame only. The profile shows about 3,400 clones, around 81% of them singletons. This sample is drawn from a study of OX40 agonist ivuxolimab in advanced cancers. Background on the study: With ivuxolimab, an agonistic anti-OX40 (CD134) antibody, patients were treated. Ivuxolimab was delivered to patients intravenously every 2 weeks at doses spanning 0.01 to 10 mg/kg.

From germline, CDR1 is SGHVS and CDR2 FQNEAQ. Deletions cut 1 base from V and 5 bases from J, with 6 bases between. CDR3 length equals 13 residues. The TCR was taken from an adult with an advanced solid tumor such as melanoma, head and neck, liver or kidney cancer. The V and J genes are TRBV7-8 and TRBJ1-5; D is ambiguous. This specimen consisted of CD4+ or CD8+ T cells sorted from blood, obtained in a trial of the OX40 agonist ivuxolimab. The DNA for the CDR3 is TGTGCCAGCAGCTTAGGGGCCGATCAGCCCCAGCATTTT. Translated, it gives CASSLGADQPQHF.